The sequence of this T cell receptor (beta chain) was determined in a study of OX40 agonist ivuxolimab in advanced cancers. Notes on the study in general: Compared with CD4+, CD8+ T cells on average had more expanded clones.

As concerns this clone: The antigen is unknown.

CDR1 is MNHNS, CDR2 SASEGT, per germline. Trimming cost V 1 base and J 3 bases, with 10 bases left between them. This CDR3 spans 14 amino acids. The protocol was immunoSEQ multiplex PCR, while the TCRdb copy is restricted to in-frame clones and leaves out a portion. The table has around 60,000 clones, approximately 89% seen once. This specimen was CD4+ or CD8+ T cells sorted from blood, taken in a trial of the OX40 agonist ivuxolimab. The V gene is TRBV6-1, the J gene TRBJ2-7, with D maybe TRBD1 (6 bases). This TCR was sampled from an adult with an advanced solid tumor such as melanoma, head and neck, liver or kidney cancer. The CDR3 DNA follows: TGTGCCAGCAGTGAAGGACAGGCGAACTACGAGCAGTACTTC. This translates into CASSEGQANYEQYF.